This T cell receptor beta chain comes out of a study of shared clonotypes between healthy human individuals. For the study at large: Donors had three CD4 naive, three CD4 memory, two CD8 naive and one CD8 memory plate apiece.

CD45RO-negative cells were positively selected for CCR7, leaving out terminally differentiated effector memory CD45RA+ cells. Germline V gives CDR1 MGHRA, CDR2 YSYEKL. The CDR3 runs 13 residues. V lost 4 bases, J lost 3 bases, and 9 bases lay in between. This clone was detected only once. The repertoire was sequenced with immunoSEQ multiplex PCR; TCRdb's copy has only in-frame clones and lacks some. The sample contains millions of clones, less than 95% of which appear only once. The TCR comes from a man in his late teens or twenties in good health. The chain combines TRBV4-1 with TRBJ1-1; D is uncertain. Sequenced input: naive CD8+ T cells sorted from blood. CDR3 region: CASSPISYTEAFF. CDR3 nucleotides: TGCGCCAGCAGCCCAATATCGTACACTGAAGCTTTCTTT.